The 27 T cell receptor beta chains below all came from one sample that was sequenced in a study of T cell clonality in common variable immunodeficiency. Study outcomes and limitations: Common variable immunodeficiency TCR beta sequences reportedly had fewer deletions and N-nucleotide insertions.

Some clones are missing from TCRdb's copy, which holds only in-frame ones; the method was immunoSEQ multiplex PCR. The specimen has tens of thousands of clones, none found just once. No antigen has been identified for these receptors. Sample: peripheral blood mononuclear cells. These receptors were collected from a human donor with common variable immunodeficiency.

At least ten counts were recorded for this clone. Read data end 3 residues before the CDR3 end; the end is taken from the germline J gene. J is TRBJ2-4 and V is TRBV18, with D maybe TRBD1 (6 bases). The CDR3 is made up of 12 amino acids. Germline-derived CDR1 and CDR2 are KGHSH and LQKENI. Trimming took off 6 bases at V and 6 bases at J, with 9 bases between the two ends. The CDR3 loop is CASSTDRNIQYF. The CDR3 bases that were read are TGTGCCAGCTCCACGGACAGAAACATT.

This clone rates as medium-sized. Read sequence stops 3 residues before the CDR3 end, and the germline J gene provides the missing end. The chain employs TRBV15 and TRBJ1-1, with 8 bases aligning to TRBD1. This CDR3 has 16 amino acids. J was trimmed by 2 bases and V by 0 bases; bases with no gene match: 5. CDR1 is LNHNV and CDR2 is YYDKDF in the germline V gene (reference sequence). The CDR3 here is CATSRDGGQVNTEAFF. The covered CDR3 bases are TGTGCCACCAGCAGAGACGGGGGACAGGTAAACACTGAA.

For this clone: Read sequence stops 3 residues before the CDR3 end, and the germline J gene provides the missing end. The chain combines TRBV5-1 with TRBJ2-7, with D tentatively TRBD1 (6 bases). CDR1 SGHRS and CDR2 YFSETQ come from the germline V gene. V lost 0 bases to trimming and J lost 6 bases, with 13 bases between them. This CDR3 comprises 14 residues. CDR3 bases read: TGCGCCAGCAGCTTGGCGGCAGGGGACGGCGAG. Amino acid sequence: CASSLAAGDGE. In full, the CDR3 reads CASSLAAGDGEQYF.

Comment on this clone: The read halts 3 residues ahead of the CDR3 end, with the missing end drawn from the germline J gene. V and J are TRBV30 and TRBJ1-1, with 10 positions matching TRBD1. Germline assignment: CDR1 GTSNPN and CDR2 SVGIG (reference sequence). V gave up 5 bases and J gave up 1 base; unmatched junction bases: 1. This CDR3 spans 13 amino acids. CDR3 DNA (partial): TGTGCCTGGGGACAGGGGGGGAACACTGAA. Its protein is CAWGQGGNTE. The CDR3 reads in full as CAWGQGGNTEAFF.

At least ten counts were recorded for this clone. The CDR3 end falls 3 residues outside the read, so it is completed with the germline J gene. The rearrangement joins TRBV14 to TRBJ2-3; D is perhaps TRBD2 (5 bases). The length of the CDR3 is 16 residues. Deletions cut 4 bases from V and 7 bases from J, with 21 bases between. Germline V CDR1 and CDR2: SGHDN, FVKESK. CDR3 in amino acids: CASSPDLPPSGNTQYF. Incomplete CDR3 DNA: TGTGCCAGCAGCCCCGACCTCCCACCCTCGGGGAATACG.

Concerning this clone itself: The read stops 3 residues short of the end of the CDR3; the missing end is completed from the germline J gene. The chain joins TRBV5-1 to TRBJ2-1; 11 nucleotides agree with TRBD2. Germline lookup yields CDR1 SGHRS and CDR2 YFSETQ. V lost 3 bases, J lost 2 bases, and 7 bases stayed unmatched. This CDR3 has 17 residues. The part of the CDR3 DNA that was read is TGCGCCAGCAGCTCCCTAGCGGGGGGAATAACCTACAATGAG. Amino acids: CASSSLAGGITYNE. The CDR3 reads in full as CASSSLAGGITYNEQFF.

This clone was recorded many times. The CDR3 bases that were read are TGTGCCTGGAGGAACAGGGGGCACTATGGC. Translating it yields CAWRNRGHYG. The entire CDR3 protein reads CAWRNRGHYGYTF. The chain has TRBV30 and TRBJ1-2, with 9 bases identical to TRBD1. The read comes to an end 3 residues before the CDR3 does, leaving the germline J gene to fill in the end. The CDR3 covers 13 residues. Germline-derived CDR1 and CDR2 are GTSNPN and SVGIG (reference sequence). Trimming cost V 3 bases and J 3 bases; bases outside gene matches: 2.

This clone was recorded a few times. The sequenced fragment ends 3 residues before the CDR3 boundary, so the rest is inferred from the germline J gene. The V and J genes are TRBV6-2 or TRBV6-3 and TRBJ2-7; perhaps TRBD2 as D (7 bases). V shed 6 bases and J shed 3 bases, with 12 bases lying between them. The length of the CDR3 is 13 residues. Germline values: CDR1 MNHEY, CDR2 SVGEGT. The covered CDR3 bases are TGTGCCAGCAGGACGGGGGGCCACTACGAG. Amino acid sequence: CASRTGGHYE. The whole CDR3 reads CASRTGGHYEQYF.

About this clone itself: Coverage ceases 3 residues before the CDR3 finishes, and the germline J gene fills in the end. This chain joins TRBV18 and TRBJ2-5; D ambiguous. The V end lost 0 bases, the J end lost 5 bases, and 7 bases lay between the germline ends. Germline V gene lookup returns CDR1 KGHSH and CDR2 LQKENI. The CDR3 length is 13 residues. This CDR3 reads CASSPPNRETQYF. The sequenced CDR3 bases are TGTGCCAGCTCACCACCCAATCGGGAGACC. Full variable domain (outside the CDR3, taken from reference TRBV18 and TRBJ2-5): NAGVMQNPRHLVRRRGQEARLRCSPMKGHSHVYWYRQLPEEGLKFMVYLQKENIIDESGMPKERFSAEFPKEGPSILRIQQVVRGDSAAYFCASSPPNRETQYFGPGTRLLVL.

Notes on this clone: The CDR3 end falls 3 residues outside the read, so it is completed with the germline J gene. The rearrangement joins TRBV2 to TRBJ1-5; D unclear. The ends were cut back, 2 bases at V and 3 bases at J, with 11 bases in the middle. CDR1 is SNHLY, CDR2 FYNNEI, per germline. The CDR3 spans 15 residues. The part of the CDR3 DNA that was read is TGTGCCAGCAGTGAACTTCCAGGAGCCAATCAGCCC. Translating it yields CASSELPGANQP. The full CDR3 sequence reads CASSELPGANQPQHF.

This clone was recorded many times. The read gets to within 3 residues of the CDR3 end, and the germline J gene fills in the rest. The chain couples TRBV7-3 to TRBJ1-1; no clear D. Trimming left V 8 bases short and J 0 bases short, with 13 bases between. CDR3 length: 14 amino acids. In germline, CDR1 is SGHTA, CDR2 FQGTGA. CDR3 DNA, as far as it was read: TGTGCCAGCCCACCCACGCGGCTGAACACTGAA. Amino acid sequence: CASPPTRLNTE. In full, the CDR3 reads CASPPTRLNTEAFF.

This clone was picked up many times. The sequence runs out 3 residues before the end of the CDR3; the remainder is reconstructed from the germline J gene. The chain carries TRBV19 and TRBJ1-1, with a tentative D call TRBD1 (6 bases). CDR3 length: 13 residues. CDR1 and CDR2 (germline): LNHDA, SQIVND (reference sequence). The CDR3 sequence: CASSIYSTGEAFF. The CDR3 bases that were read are TGTGCCAGTAGTATATACTCCACAGGGGAA.

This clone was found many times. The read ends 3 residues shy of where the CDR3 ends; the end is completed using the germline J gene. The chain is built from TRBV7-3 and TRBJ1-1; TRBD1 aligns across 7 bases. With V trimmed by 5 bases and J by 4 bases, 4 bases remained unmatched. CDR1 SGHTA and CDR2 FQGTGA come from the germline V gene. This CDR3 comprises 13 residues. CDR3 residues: CASSLGTATEAFF. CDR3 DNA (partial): TGTGCCAGCAGCCTCGGGACAGCCACTGAA.

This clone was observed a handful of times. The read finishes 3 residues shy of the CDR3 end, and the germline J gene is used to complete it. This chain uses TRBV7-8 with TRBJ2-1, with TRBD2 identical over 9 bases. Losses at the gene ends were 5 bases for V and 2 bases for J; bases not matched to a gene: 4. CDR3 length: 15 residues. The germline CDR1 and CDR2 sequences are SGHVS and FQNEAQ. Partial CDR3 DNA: TGTGCCAGCAGCCTCCAGCGGGGGGCCTACAATGAG. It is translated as CASSLQRGAYNE. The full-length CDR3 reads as CASSLQRGAYNEQFF. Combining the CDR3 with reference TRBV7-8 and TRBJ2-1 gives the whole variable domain GAGVSQSPRYKVAKRGQDVALRCDPISGHVSLFWYQQALGQGPEFLTYFQNEAQLDKSGLPSDRFFAERPEGSVSTLKIQRTQQEDSAVYLCASSLQRGAYNEQFFGPGTRLTVL.

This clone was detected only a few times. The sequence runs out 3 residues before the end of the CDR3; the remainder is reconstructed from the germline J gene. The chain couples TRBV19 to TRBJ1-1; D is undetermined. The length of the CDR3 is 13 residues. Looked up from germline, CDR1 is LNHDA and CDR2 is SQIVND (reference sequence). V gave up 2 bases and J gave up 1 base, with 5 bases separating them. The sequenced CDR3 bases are TGTGCCAGTAGTATAACAGAGAACACTGAA. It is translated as CASSITENTE. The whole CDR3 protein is CASSITENTEAFF.

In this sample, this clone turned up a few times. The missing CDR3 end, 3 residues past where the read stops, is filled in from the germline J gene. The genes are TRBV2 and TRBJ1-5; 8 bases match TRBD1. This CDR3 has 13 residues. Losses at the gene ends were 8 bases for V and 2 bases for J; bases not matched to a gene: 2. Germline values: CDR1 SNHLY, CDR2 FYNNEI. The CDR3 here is CASEGQGNQPQHF. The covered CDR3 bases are TGTGCCAGCGAGGGACAGGGCAATCAGCCC.

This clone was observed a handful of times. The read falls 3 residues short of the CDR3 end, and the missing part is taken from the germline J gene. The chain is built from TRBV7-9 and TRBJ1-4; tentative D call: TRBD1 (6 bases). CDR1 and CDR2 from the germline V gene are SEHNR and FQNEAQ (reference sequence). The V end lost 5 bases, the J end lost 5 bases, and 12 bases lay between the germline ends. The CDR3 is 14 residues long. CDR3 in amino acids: CASSPRTENEKLFF. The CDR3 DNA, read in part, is TGTGCCAGCAGCCCCCGGACAGAAAATGAAAAA. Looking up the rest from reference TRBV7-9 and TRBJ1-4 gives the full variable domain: DTGVSQNPRHKITKRGQNVTFRCDPISEHNRLYWYRQTLGQGPEFLTYFQNEAQLEKSRLLSDRFSAERPKGSFSTLEIQRTEQGDSAMYLCASSPRTENEKLFFGSGTQLSVL.

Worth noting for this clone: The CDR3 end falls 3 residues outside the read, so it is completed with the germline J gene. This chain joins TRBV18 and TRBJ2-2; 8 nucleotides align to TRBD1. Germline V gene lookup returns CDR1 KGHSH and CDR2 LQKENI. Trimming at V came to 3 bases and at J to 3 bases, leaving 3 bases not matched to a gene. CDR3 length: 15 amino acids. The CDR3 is CASSPTDRDTGELFF. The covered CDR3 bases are TGTGCCAGCTCACCTACGGACAGGGACACCGGGGAG.

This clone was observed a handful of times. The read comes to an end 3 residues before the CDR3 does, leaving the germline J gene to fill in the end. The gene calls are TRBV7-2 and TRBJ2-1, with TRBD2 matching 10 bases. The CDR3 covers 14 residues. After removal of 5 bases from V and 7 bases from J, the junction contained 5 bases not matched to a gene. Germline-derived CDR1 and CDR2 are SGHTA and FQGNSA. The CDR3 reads CASSQAGGPNEQFF. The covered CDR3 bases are TGTGCCAGCAGCCAAGCGGGGGGGCCGAATGAG.

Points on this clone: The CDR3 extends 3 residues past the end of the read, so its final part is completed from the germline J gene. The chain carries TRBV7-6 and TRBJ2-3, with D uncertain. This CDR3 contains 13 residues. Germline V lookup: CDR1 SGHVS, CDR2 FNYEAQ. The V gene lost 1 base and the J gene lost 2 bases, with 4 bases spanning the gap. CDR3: CASSLGPTDTQYF. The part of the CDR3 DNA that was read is TGTGCCAGCAGCTTAGGGCCCACAGATACG. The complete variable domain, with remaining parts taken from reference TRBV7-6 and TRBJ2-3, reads GAGVSQSPRYKVTKRGQDVALRCDPISGHVSLYWYRQALGQGPEFLTYFNYEAQQDKSGLPNDRFSAERPEGSISTLTIQRTEQRDSAMYRCASSLGPTDTQYFGPGTRLTVL.

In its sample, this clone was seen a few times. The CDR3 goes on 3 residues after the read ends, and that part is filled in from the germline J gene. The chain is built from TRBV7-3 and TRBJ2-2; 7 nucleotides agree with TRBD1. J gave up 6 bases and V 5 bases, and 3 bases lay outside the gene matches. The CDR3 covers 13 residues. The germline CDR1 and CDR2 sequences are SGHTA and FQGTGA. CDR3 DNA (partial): TGTGCCAGCAGCCCACAGGGGCCCGGGGAG. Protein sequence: CASSPQGPGE. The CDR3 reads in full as CASSPQGPGELFF.

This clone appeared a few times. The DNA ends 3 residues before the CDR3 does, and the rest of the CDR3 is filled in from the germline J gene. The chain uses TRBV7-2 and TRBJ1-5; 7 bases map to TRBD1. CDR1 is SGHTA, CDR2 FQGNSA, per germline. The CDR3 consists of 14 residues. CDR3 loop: CASSLPRDRSPQHF. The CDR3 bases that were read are TGTGCCAGCAGCCTACCCAGGGACAGATCCCCC.

The chain's CDR3 is CASSIARYTEAFF. The CDR3 DNA, read in part, is TGTGCCAGTAGTATAGCCAGATACACTGAA. This chain uses TRBV19 with TRBJ1-1, with no clear D. Sequencing ends 3 residues short of the CDR3 end; the germline J gene provides the rest. Germline lookup yields CDR1 LNHDA and CDR2 SQIVND (reference sequence). V gave up 1 base and J gave up 3 bases, with 6 bases separating them. This CDR3 comprises 13 residues.

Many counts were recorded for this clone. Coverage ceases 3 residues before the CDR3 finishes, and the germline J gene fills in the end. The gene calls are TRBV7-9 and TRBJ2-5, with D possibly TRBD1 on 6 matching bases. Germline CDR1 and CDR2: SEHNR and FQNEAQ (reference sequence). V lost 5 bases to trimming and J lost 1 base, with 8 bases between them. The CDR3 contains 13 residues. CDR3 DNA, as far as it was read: TGTGCCAGCAGCGAGGGGGTCCAAGAGACC. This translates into CASSEGVQET. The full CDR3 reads CASSEGVQETQYF.

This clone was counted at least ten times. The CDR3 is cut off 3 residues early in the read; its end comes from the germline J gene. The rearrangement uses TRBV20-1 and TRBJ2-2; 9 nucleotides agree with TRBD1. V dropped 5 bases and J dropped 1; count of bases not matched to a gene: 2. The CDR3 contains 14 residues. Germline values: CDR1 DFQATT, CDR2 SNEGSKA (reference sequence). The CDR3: CSAGQGMNTGELFF. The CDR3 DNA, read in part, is TGCAGTGCTGGACAGGGGATGAACACCGGGGAG.

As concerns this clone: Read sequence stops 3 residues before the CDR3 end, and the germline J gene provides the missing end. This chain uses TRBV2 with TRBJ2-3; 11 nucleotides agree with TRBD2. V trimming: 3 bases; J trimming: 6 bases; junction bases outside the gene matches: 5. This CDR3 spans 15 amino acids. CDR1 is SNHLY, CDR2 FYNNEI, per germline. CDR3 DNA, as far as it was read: TGTGCCAGCAGTGATAGCGGGGGGGCCGGTGATACG. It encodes CASSDSGGAGDT. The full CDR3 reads CASSDSGGAGDTQYF.

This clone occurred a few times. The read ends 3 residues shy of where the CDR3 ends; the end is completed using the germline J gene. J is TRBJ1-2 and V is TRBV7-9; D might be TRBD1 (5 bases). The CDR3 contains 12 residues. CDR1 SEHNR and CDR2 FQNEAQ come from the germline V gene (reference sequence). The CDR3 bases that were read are TGTGCCAGCAGCCAGGGATTCTCCGGC. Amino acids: CASSQGFSG. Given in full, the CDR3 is CASSQGFSGYTF.